These T cell receptor beta chains were read from a single sample in a study of blood T cell repertoires in COVID-19. The protocol was immunoSEQ multiplex PCR, while the TCRdb copy is restricted to in-frame clones and leaves out a portion. The sample carries more than 250,000 clones, roughly 86% recorded once. The sample was peripheral blood. The receptors originated from a woman aged 45-60 years with acute or convalescent COVID-19. The CDR3 runs from the conserved cysteine through the conserved F or W. A D gene is named only where the DNA matches it firmly. A row's size may be missing; if present it is once, few, many or a size class.

clone size | J gene | D gene | V gene | CDR3 DNA | CDR3 protein
few | TRBJ1-6 | NA | TRBV18 | TGTGCCAGCTCACTATTGGACAGAATATATAATTCACCCCTCCACTTT | CASSLLDRIYNSPLHF
NA | TRBJ1-2 | TRBD1 | TRBV2 | TGTGCCAGCAGTAAAGCAACCGGGACAGCTGTCTATGGCTACACCTTC | CASSKATGTAVYGYTF
NA | TRBJ2-3 | NA | TRBV27 | TGTGCCAGCAGTTTCCGAAGCAACACAGATACGCAGTATTTT | CASSFRSNTDTQYF
NA | TRBJ2-7 | NA | TRBV10-3 | TGTGCCATCAGTGAGACAGGGAGCTCCTACGAGCAGTACTTC | CAISETGSSYEQYF
NA | TRBJ1-5 | NA | TRBV12-3/TRBV12-4 | TGTGCCAGCAGTTTTACTGCTCAGCCCCAGCATTTT | CASSFTAQPQHF
NA | TRBJ2-3 | TRBD2 | TRBV7-8 | TGTGCCAGCAGCTTGGGGACTAGCGGCCCACAGATACGCGACTTT | CASSLGTSGPQIRDF
NA | TRBJ2-7 | NA | TRBV27 | TGTGCCAGCAGTTGGGGGGGGCCCTACGAGCAGTACTTC | CASSWGGPYEQYF
few | TRBJ2-3 | TRBD2 | TRBV7-9 | TGTGCCAGCAGCTCCTCGTCGGCTAGCGGGAGACTTCAAGATACGCAGTATTTT | CASSSSSASGRLQDTQYF
NA | TRBJ2-7 | NA | TRBV13 | TGTGCCAGCCAAAGCGGGCCAATCTACGAGCAGTACTTC | CASQSGPIYEQYF
NA | TRBJ1-5 | NA | TRBV28 | TGTGCCAGCAGTTTTAATAGCAGGGCGGATCAGCCCCAGCATTTT | CASSFNSRADQPQHF
NA | TRBJ2-7 | TRBD1 | TRBV6-5 | TGTGCCAGCAGTTACTCGAAAACAGGGGGCAGCGAGCAGTACTTC | CASSYSKTGGSEQYF
few | TRBJ2-7 | NA | TRBV6-5 | TGTGCCAGCAGTTACTCGAGTATCCCCTACGAGCAGTACTTC | CASSYSSIPYEQYF
NA | TRBJ2-7 | TRBD2 | TRBV19 | TGTGCCAGTAGTATCAAGGGGATGGGAGGGTACGAGCAGTACTTC | CASSIKGMGGYEQYF